This T cell receptor (beta chain) was documented in a study of cytomegalovirus exposure and HLA in healthy donors. Overall study results and limits: Many donors carried some public TCRs, although rarity characterized most TCR sequences. After further analysis at a later stage, under 20,000 TCR beta sequences were associated with HLA alleles at 0.05 false discovery rate. CMV serostatus was the only immune exposure information that was available.

The PCR ran on 60 Vbeta and 13 Jbeta primers. TCRdb keeps only in-frame clones here, not all; method: immunoSEQ multiplex PCR. The table shows 270,000 or so clones, with 85% to 95% occurring only once. The CDR3 length is 17 residues. This clone was seen a single time. Its antigen is still unknown. The source is a girl aged 2 to 10 in good health and CMV-seronegative. The V gene is TRBV21-1, the J gene TRBJ2-3; TRBD2, the table's D call, was not compared with the DNA. TRBV21-1 is marked as a pseudogene. The sequenced sample consisted of PBMCs. This chain's CDR3 is CASSLRTNYPSTDTQYF. The CDR3 DNA is TGTGCCAGCAGCCTACGGACTAACTATCCTAGCACAGATACGCAGTATTTT.